This T cell receptor beta chain derives from a study of T cell responses to AZD1222 COVID-19 vaccine (dated by TCRdb to 2020 to 2022). Concerning the study at large: TCR sequencing was performed for 233 trial participants, of whom about 200 were given two doses of AZD1222 and around 25 were given two doses of MenACWY control vaccine. Trial participants were enrolled by age into subgroups of 18-55, 56-69 and 70-plus years, and around 140, 26 and 57 TCR-sequenced participants, respectively, were included in these subgroups. The paper's findings and limits, for the study overall: The whole spike protein was spanned by vaccine-associated CD4 TCRs, and dominant responses were seen in regions 160-218 and 743-854. Conclusions about previously exposed vaccinees were limited because only five to seven AZD1222 recipients were SARS-CoV-2 seropositive at baseline. Because no samples from the day 14 peak response were available, repertoires could be characterized only after the peak T cell response. Participants were mostly white British, with more females than males. The authors suggested clonal diversity may have been underestimated. In the small 56-69-year group, the increase in depth fell short of significance, most likely because of low power. Spike-specific TCR breadth and depth rose significantly after two AZD1222 doses compared with day 0 and with MenACWY recipients. Nearly half of unique spike-specific TCRs reportedly recognized epitopes outside regions mutated in the B.1.351 and B.1.1.7 variants.

The time point tag for this specimen amounts to: about 28 days (+/-7) after the second vaccine dose. Because spike-specific TCR depth and breadth did not differ between the two schedules, AZD1222 recipients who got a second dose at roughly 4 weeks were pooled with those who got a second dose at roughly 12 weeks. Vaccinee samples were obtained from the UK trials COV001 and COV002, which included a single-blind randomized controlled phase 2/3 trial of AZD1222 (ChAdOx1 nCoV-19) in healthy adults. Trial participant PBMC samples were collected at day 0 and day 28 after the second dose for TCRbeta chain sequencing. As regards this clone: Its antigen specificity is not known. Base qualities are not at hand, and no much larger clone is one base apart.

Taken from cysteine to phenylalanine, the CDR3 has 16 residues. CDR3 DNA is the only sequence kept; it has 48 bases, read in frame from the first base. CDR1 and CDR2, per the germline V gene, are ENHRY and SYGVKD. A distance of 18 bases separates the germline ends of V and J, which lose 5 bases and 2 bases respectively. The CDR3 regions of human TCRbeta chains were subjected to immunosequencing. On the study's bioinformatics: TCRs in the repertoires were matched against a reference library of SARS-CoV-2-specific TCRs that had been generated with the MIRA antigen-specificity platform. Breadth meant the fraction of unique TCRs that were SARS-CoV-2-associated, whereas depth meant the fraction of total T cells that were SARS-CoV-2-associated. Each spike-specific TCR was assigned to its reactive spike region and to a CD4 or CD8 class using the MIRA data. Log10-transformed breadth and depth values were compared by one-way ANOVA with Sidak's multiple comparisons tests. TCRdb mirrors the immuneACCESS table, restricted to in-frame sequences. Some clones are absent from its copies; in checked studies, under half trace to an unresolved V gene, and the reason for the others is unknown. V and J calls and clone size come straight from that table; D and trimming were deduced from the DNA. The sample has 100,000 to 150,000 clones on record, more than 65% of them singletons. The ten most abundant clones make up about 29% of the sample.

The TCR was taken from an adult who received the AZD1222 COVID-19 vaccine. This sequence uses TRBV10-3 and TRBJ1-1, and possibly TRBD1, on 5 matching bases. Sequencing used peripheral blood, obtained 28 days after the second AZD1222 dose. CDR3 sequence: CAISNGREVSNTEAFF. The nucleotide sequence is TGTGCCATCAGTAATGGCAGGGAGGTATCTAACACTGAAGCTTTCTTT.